A single sample gave rise to the 25 T cell receptor beta chains below, sequenced in a study of cytomegalovirus exposure and HLA in healthy donors. Primers included in the PCR were 60 Vbeta and 13 Jbeta primers. Clones were sequenced by immunoSEQ multiplex PCR, and TCRdb holds only the in-frame ones, with some missing. Among 150,000 to 250,000 clones listed, around 77% were seen once. Source material: PBMCs. These receptor sequences come from a man aged 30-40 years in good health and CMV-seronegative.

This sequence joins TRBV7-9 and TRBJ2-6; TRBD2 matches 12 bases. With V trimmed by 1 base and J by 0 bases, 4 bases remained unmatched. The CDR3 covers 19 residues. From germline, CDR1 is SEHNR and CDR2 FQNEAQ (reference sequence). In nucleotides, the CDR3 is TGTGCCAGCAGCTTAGGGCTAGCGGGAGGGAGCTCTGGGGCCAACGTCCTGACTTTC. Its protein is CASSLGLAGGSSGANVLTF.

CDR3 bases: TGTGCCAGCAGCAGAAAACAGGGTATCGGGGAGCTGTTTTTT. This gives the protein CASSRKQGIGELFF. The chain couples TRBV7-7 to TRBJ2-2, with D possibly matching TRBD1 (6 bases). The CDR3 runs 14 residues. V lost 5 bases to trimming and J lost 7 bases, with 14 bases between them. The V gene's germline CDR1 is SSHAT and CDR2 FNYEAQ (reference sequence).

This clone has a single count. The chain employs TRBV10-2 and TRBJ1-1; no firm D call. V was trimmed by 8 bases and J by 5 bases, leaving 18 bases between them. The germline CDR1 and CDR2 sequences are WSHSY and SAAADI. The CDR3 is made up of 14 amino acids. The CDR3: CASSRVVWRTEAFF. The CDR3 region has the DNA TGCGCCAGCTCGAGAGTGGTATGGAGGACTGAAGCTTTCTTT.

The chain combines TRBV10-3 with TRBJ2-2, with a possible D match to TRBD2 (6 bases). V lost 0 bases, J lost 6 bases, and 17 bases lay in between. CDR3 length: 17 residues. Germline CDR1 is ENHRY and CDR2 is SYGVKD. CDR3 amino acids: CAISESGVAPGAGELFF. As DNA, the CDR3 is TGTGCCATCAGTGAGTCTGGGGTAGCCCCGGGAGCCGGGGAGCTGTTTTTT.

The chain combines TRBV9 with TRBJ2-7, with 8 bases identical to TRBD1. The V gene's germline CDR1 is SGDLS and CDR2 YYNGEE. This CDR3 is 14 amino acids long. J lost 4 bases, V lost 0 bases, and 3 bases had no gene match. The CDR3 sequence is CASSVGQGIYEQYF. In DNA form, the CDR3 reads TGTGCCAGCAGCGTAGGACAGGGGATTTACGAGCAGTACTTC.

The V call is TRBV6-4, the J call TRBJ2-3, with TRBD1 matching over 8 bases. The CDR3 totals 15 residues. The germline gives CDR1 MRHNA, CDR2 SNTAGT. J gave up 5 bases and V 4 bases, and 8 bases lay outside the gene matches. For the CDR3, the DNA is TGTGCCAGCAGTGTCGACAGGGGATCAGTAGATACGCAGTATTTT. Protein product: CASSVDRGSVDTQYF.

The chain is built from TRBV27 and TRBJ1-2; 7 positions match TRBD1. CDR1 and CDR2 (germline): MNHEY, SMNVEV (reference sequence). V lost 8 bases and J lost 2; bases outside the gene matches: 11. The CDR3 contains 15 residues. The DNA for the CDR3 is TGTGCCAGCTGGCGGGGGGACAGCCAAAACTATGGCTACACCTTC. Its translation: CASWRGDSQNYGYTF.

There are a few counts of this clone. This chain joins TRBV2 and TRBJ2-5, with 9 bases matching TRBD1. V lost 3 bases and J lost 4; bases outside the gene matches: 9. The CDR3 runs 16 residues. Germline V gene lookup returns CDR1 SNHLY and CDR2 FYNNEI. The CDR3 sequence: CASSEGDRAAGETQYF. The CDR3 DNA is TGTGCCAGCAGTGAGGGGGACAGGGCGGCGGGAGAGACCCAGTACTTC.

CDR3 sequence: CASSSGTGGETQYF. The CDR3 region has the DNA TGCGCCAGCAGCTCCGGGACAGGGGGAGAGACCCAGTACTTC. The chain has TRBV5-1 and TRBJ2-5; TRBD1 agrees at 11 bases. CDR3 length: 14 residues. J was trimmed by 4 bases and V by 3 bases; bases with no gene match: 2. CDR1 and CDR2 from the germline V gene are SGHRS and YFSETQ.

The CDR3 loop reads CASGLSGRSFETQYF. The DNA for the CDR3 is TGTGCGTCGGGGCTTAGCGGGAGGTCTTTTGAGACCCAGTACTTC. The chain recombines TRBV27 with TRBJ2-5; 10 nucleotides align to TRBD2. Germline V CDR1 and CDR2: MNHEY, SMNVEV (reference sequence). This CDR3 has 15 amino acids.

The V and J genes are TRBV10-3 and TRBJ2-4; 8 bases line up with TRBD2. V trimming: 7 bases; J trimming: 10 bases; junction bases outside the gene matches: 6. This CDR3 is 12 amino acids long. From germline, CDR1 is ENHRY and CDR2 SYGVKD. The CDR3 nucleotides read TGTGCCATCAATCCGGGAGGGCAAATTCAGTACTTC. The encoded protein is CAINPGGQIQYF.

This clone turned up a few times. The V call is TRBV29-1, the J call TRBJ2-7, with D perhaps matching TRBD1 (6 bases). The CDR3 is 12 residues long. The V gene lost 7 bases and the J gene lost 0 bases, with 10 bases spanning the gap. Germline CDR1 is SQVTM and CDR2 is ANQGSEA. CDR3 residues: CSAWTVSYEQYF. In nucleotides, the CDR3 is TGCAGCGCGTGGACAGTCTCCTACGAGCAGTACTTC.

The table lists this clone with a count of one. V usage is TRBV19 and J usage is TRBJ2-2, with D perhaps TRBD2 (6 bases). This CDR3 contains 13 residues. V was clipped by 7 bases and J by 8 bases, with 14 bases between them. Per germline, CDR1 LNHDA and CDR2 SQIVND (reference sequence). In nucleotides, the CDR3 is TGTGCCAGTACCCCGCCGGGGACTGGGGAGCTGTTTTTT. Translation gives CASTPPGTGELFF. Drawing the rest from reference TRBV19 and TRBJ2-2, the complete variable domain is DGGITQSPKYLFRKEGQNVTLSCEQNLNHDAMYWYRQDPGQGLRLIYYSQIVNDFQKGDIAEGYSVSREKKESFPLTVTSAQKNPTAFYLCASTPPGTGELFFGEGSRLTVL.

This chain joins TRBV29-1 and TRBJ1-2; D is uncertain. Trimming pared 5 bases from V and 9 bases from J, leaving 10 bases between. There are 10 residues in the CDR3. Germline CDR1 and CDR2: SQVTM and ANQGSEA. This CDR3 reads CSVSGGSYTF. The CDR3 DNA reads TGCAGCGTTTCAGGAGGGAGCTACACCTTC.

This chain joins TRBV28 and TRBJ2-7; 10 bases align to TRBD1. With 4 bases clipped from V and 6 bases from J, the junction kept 9 bases outside the gene matches. Germline CDR1 is MDHEN and CDR2 is SYDVKM. The CDR3 runs 15 residues. DNA for the CDR3: TGTGCCAGCAGTTCGGACAGGGGGTCATTAGTCGAGCAGTACTTC. It yields the protein CASSSDRGSLVEQYF. The whole variable domain, filled in from reference TRBV28 and TRBJ2-7, reads DVKVTQSSRYLVKRTGEKVFLECVQDMDHENMFWYRQDPGLGLRLIYFSYDVKMKEKGDIPEGYSVSREKKERFSLILESASTNQTSMYLCASSSDRGSLVEQYFGPGTRLTVT.

This sequence joins TRBV7-8 and TRBJ2-7; 8 nucleotides match TRBD1. CDR1 SGHVS and CDR2 FQNEAQ come from the germline V gene. Trimming at V came to 4 bases and at J to 5 bases, leaving 4 bases not matched to a gene. CDR3 length equals 13 residues. CDR3 sequence: CASSSRGRDEQYF. As DNA, the CDR3 is TGTGCCAGCAGCTCCAGGGGGCGCGACGAGCAGTACTTC.

V usage is TRBV5-6 and J usage is TRBJ1-3; 8 nucleotides agree with TRBD1. Germline CDR1 reads SGHDT; CDR2 reads YYEEEE. The CDR3 has 15 residues. V shed 2 bases and J 4 bases; nucleotides not matched to a gene: 5. Here the CDR3 DNA reads TGTGCCAGCAGCTTTCAGGGGGCGAAAGGAAACACCATATATTTT. Protein product: CASSFQGAKGNTIYF.

V is TRBV14 and J is TRBJ2-7; TRBD2 matches 12 bases. Germline V gives CDR1 SGHDN, CDR2 FVKESK. V lost 4 bases to trimming and J lost 5 bases; unmatched junction nucleotides: 6. The length of the CDR3 is 15 residues. The CDR3 DNA follows: TGTGCCAGCAGCCTCCCGACTAGCGGGAGCAACGAGCAGTACTTC. Translating gives CASSLPTSGSNEQYF.

This rearrangement joins TRBV7-2 to TRBJ1-2, with D perhaps matching TRBD1 (6 bases). Per germline, CDR1 SGHTA and CDR2 FQGNSA. The CDR3 covers 14 residues. Trimming pared 4 bases from V and 9 bases from J, leaving 18 bases between. The DNA of the CDR3 is TGTGCCAGCAGCTCGCAACAGGGCACCAGTCGCTACACCTTC. The encoded protein is CASSSQQGTSRYTF.

The gene calls are TRBV28 and TRBJ2-7, with 11 nucleotides matching TRBD2. The V gene end was trimmed by 5 bases and the J gene end by 5 bases; junction bases not matched to a gene: 11. Germline V CDR1 and CDR2: MDHEN, SYDVKM. This CDR3 spans 16 amino acids. The CDR3 region is CASSPSGRSRGHEQYF. In DNA form, the CDR3 reads TGTGCCAGCAGTCCTAGCGGGAGGTCCCGGGGGCACGAGCAGTACTTC.

The V gene is TRBV29-1, the J gene TRBJ2-1; a possible D gene is TRBD2 (5 bases). V lost 4 bases to trimming and J lost 3 bases, with 13 bases between them. CDR1 and CDR2 (germline): SQVTM, ANQGSEA. The CDR3 contains 14 residues. Here the CDR3 DNA reads TGCAGCGTTGGAGGCACAGCGGTCTACAATGAGCAGTTCTTC. As protein: CSVGGTAVYNEQFF.

This clone was seen just once. For the CDR3, the DNA is TGTGCCAGCAGCCCCCACATAGAGCAGTTCTTC. Translation gives CASSPHIEQFF. This rearrangement joins TRBV9 to TRBJ2-1, with D uncertain. V gave up 4 bases and J gave up 10 bases, with 9 bases separating them. The V gene's germline CDR1 is SGDLS and CDR2 YYNGEE. The CDR3 has 11 amino acids.

The V gene is TRBV5-1, the J gene TRBJ2-3; D not resolved. V dropped 1 base and J dropped 2 bases, with 8 bases sitting between them. The CDR3 runs to 14 residues. Germline loops: CDR1 SGHRS, CDR2 YFSETQ. CDR3 coding DNA: TGCGCCAGCAGCTTGTGGCGGATCACAGATACGCAGTATTTT. It encodes CASSLWRITDTQYF.

The rearrangement uses TRBV5-4 and TRBJ2-7; maybe TRBD2 (6 bases). The CDR3 is 16 amino acids. From germline, CDR1 is SGHNT and CDR2 YYREEE (reference sequence). V lost 3 bases to trimming and J lost 2 bases, with 18 bases between them. DNA for the CDR3: TGTGCCAGCAGCTCCTCCCTTCTGGGGGGAACCTACGAGCAGTACTTC. Its translation: CASSSSLLGGTYEQYF.

J is TRBJ2-1 and V is TRBV14, with unresolved D. V lost 0 bases to trimming and J lost 3 bases, with 9 bases between them. There are 15 residues in the CDR3. Looked up from germline, CDR1 is SGHDN and CDR2 is FVKESK. The CDR3: CASSQEVRHYNEQFF. In DNA, the CDR3 is TGTGCCAGCAGCCAAGAAGTCAGGCACTACAATGAGCAGTTCTTC.